Presented here are 19 T cell receptor beta chains from one specimen sequenced in a study of technical replicates of blood from a handful of donors. This table comes from immunoSEQ multiplex PCR, and its TCRdb copy is limited to in-frame clones, with some not included. The table has 7,500 to 9,500 clones, about 90% seen once; the top ten hold roughly an eighth. Input material: PBMCs. All receptors come from a human donor in good health.

In its sample, this clone was seen a few times. The rearrangement joins TRBV7-2 to TRBJ2-7, with TRBD1 as a possible D gene (6 bases). V was trimmed by 1 base and J by 6 bases, leaving 13 bases between them. Germline loops: CDR1 SGHTA, CDR2 FQGNSA. There are 14 residues in the CDR3. Here the CDR3 reads CASSLGQGSGEQYF. The CDR3 DNA is TGTGCCAGCAGCTTAGGGCAGGGGAGTGGCGAGCAGTACTTC.

V gene TRBV5-1 combines with J gene TRBJ2-7; 7 nucleotides agree with TRBD2. The CDR3 sequence is 14 residues long. The germline V gene has CDR1 SGHRS and CDR2 YFSETQ. The trim removed 1 base at V and 4 bases at J, leaving 5 bases unmatched. CDR3 nucleotide sequence: TGCGCCAGCAGCTTGATGGTGGGAGGGTACGAGCAGTACTTC. Translating gives CASSLMVGGYEQYF.

The V gene is TRBV19, the J gene TRBJ2-1; TRBD2 agrees at 8 bases. J was trimmed by 12 bases and V by 3 bases; bases with no gene match: 13. The CDR3 sequence is 15 residues long. The germline CDR1 and CDR2 sequences are LNHDA and SQIVND (reference sequence). In DNA, the CDR3 is TGTGCCAGTAGTATTAGCGGGACGCAAGGGATGCCGCAGTTCTTC. Translated, it gives CASSISGTQGMPQFF.

The genes are TRBV7-3 and TRBJ1-2; TRBD1 is a possible D gene (5 bases). The CDR3 sequence is 17 residues long. Trimming took off 1 base at V and 0 bases at J, with 15 bases between the two ends. Germline CDR1 and CDR2: SGHTA and FQGTGA. The chain's CDR3 is CASSLNARDRANYGYTF. CDR3 DNA: TGTGCCAGCAGCTTAAATGCCAGGGATCGGGCTAACTATGGCTACACCTTC.

J is TRBJ2-7 and V is TRBV15; 9 bases align to TRBD1. With V trimmed by 6 bases and J by 6 bases, 12 bases remained unmatched. This CDR3 is 15 amino acids long. Germline-derived CDR1 and CDR2 are LNHNV and YYDKDF (reference sequence). CDR3 nucleotides: TGTGCCACCAGTGGCGGCAGGGGACAGGGTCTCGAGCAGTACTTC. It specifies CATSGGRGQGLEQYF.

V gene TRBV6-1 combines with J gene TRBJ2-6; D may be TRBD2 (6 bases). Per the germline V gene, CDR1 is MNHNS and CDR2 is SASEGT. V lost 0 bases and J lost 10, with 10 bases in between. CDR3 length equals 14 residues. The CDR3 bases are TGTGCCAGCAGTGAAGCGGCGGGACGTAACGTCCTGACTTTC. This codes for CASSEAAGRNVLTF.

The chain has TRBV6-5 and TRBJ1-2, with D hard to call. Germline CDR1 MNHEY, CDR2 SVGAGI. The CDR3 is 12 residues long. Trimming cost V 5 bases and J 7 bases, with 11 bases left between them. The CDR3 spells CASSPLPVGYTF. CDR3 sequence (DNA): TGTGCCAGCAGTCCCCTCCCTGTTGGCTACACCTTC.

The chain is built from TRBV10-2 and TRBJ1-1; D ambiguous. The CDR3 sequence is 13 residues long. Germline V lookup: CDR1 WSHSY, CDR2 SAAADI. Trimming cost V 7 bases and J 3 bases, with 12 bases left between them. CDR3 region: CASTPGQYTEAFF. The CDR3 DNA is TGCGCCAGCACACCAGGCCAATACACTGAAGCTTTCTTT.

This sequence joins TRBV6-6 and TRBJ1-1; TRBD1 matches 7 bases. The trim removed 5 bases at V and 4 bases at J, leaving 7 bases unmatched. The CDR3 is made up of 14 amino acids. CDR1 is MNHNY, CDR2 SVGAGI, per germline (reference sequence). The CDR3 DNA reads as TGTGCCAGCAGTCCCGACAGGGAAGGCACTGAAGCTTTCTTT. Its protein is CASSPDREGTEAFF.

The rearrangement links TRBV10-2 to TRBJ2-7; D unresolved. Trimming removed 3 bases from V and 4 bases from J, with 16 bases in between. The germline gives CDR1 WSHSY, CDR2 SAAADI. The CDR3 has 15 amino acids. The CDR3 sequence: CASSDIALSRYEQYF. The DNA of the CDR3 is TGCGCCAGCAGTGATATCGCGCTGTCGAGGTACGAGCAGTACTTC.

V is TRBV6-1 and J is TRBJ1-5, with no clear D. V was pared by 2 bases and J by 3 bases, with 11 bases between. CDR1 and CDR2 from the germline V gene are MNHNS and SASEGT. This CDR3 contains 15 residues. The DNA for the CDR3 is TGTGCCAGCAGTGAATCTTACAGTTACAATCAGCCCCAGCATTTT. The encoded protein is CASSESYSYNQPQHF.

J is TRBJ1-1 and V is TRBV29-1, with D perhaps matching TRBD1 (5 bases). This CDR3 is 17 amino acids long. Germline values: CDR1 SQVTM, CDR2 ANQGSEA. The ends were cut back, 4 bases at V and 0 bases at J, with 21 bases in the middle. The CDR3 nucleotides read TGCAGCGTTGTCCCCTGGGGGACTGGGAGGTTGAACACTGAAGCTTTCTTT. It yields the protein CSVVPWGTGRLNTEAFF.

This chain connects TRBV5-1 to TRBJ2-1; TRBD2 matches at 10 bases. This CDR3 has 14 amino acids. CDR1 and CDR2 from the germline V gene are SGHRS and YFSETQ. V dropped 6 bases and J dropped 7; count of bases not matched to a gene: 7. CDR3 protein: CASKAGGPGNEQFF. CDR3 nucleotide sequence: TGCGCCAGCAAAGCGGGAGGGCCGGGTAATGAGCAGTTCTTC.

The J gene is TRBJ2-1, the V gene TRBV19; 10 nucleotides line up with TRBD2. The CDR3 totals 16 residues. Germline V gene sequence: CDR1 LNHDA, CDR2 SQIVND (reference sequence). The V gene end was trimmed by 7 bases and the J gene end by 10 bases; junction bases not matched to a gene: 16. The CDR3 coding sequence is TGTGCCAGTACCGATGAGAGCGGGAGGGCCATTGGGGAGCAGTTCTTC. Translated, it gives CASTDESGRAIGEQFF.

In its sample, this clone was seen a few times. Written as DNA, the CDR3 is TGCAGCGCCCGCGACAGCCTGTGGAACACCGGGGAGCTGTTTTTT. Protein: CSARDSLWNTGELFF. The chain is built from TRBV29-1 and TRBJ2-2; possibly TRBD1 for D (5 bases). V lost 7 bases and J 1 base, leaving 16 bases between the germline ends. The length of the CDR3 is 15 residues. Germline loops: CDR1 SQVTM, CDR2 ANQGSEA.

This rearrangement joins TRBV29-1 to TRBJ2-7; D gene ambiguous. CDR3 length: 11 amino acids. Germline loops: CDR1 SQVTM, CDR2 ANQGSEA. Trimming cost V 7 bases and J 5 bases, with 12 bases left between them. CDR3 amino acids: CSALVNDEQYF. CDR3 in DNA: TGCAGCGCCCTAGTAAACGACGAGCAGTACTTC.

Points on this clone: Within the sample, other DNA sequences also encode this same CDR3. The chain links TRBV27 to TRBJ2-1, with TRBD2 identical over 7 bases. The ends lost 5 bases at V and 9 bases at J; junction bases unmatched: 7. CDR3 length: 13 residues. CDR1 MNHEY and CDR2 SMNVEV come from the germline V gene (reference sequence). Written as DNA, the CDR3 is TGTGCCAGCAGTCCCACTAGCGCCGGTGAGCAGTTCTTC. Amino acid sequence: CASSPTSAGEQFF.

The genes are TRBV7-2 and TRBJ2-7; D ambiguous. V lost 6 bases, J lost 0 bases, and 9 bases lay in between. Germline loops: CDR1 SGHTA, CDR2 FQGNSA. The CDR3 is 13 residues long. For the CDR3, the DNA is TGTGCCAGCAGGGCTCCAAGCTCCTACGAGCAGTACTTC. Its protein is CASRAPSSYEQYF.

The CDR3 loop is CASRWIQTGETFF. CDR3 sequence (DNA): TGTGCCAGCCGATGGATTCAAACGGGAGAGACGTTCTTC. This sequence joins TRBV2 and TRBJ2-1, with D possibly being TRBD2 (6 bases). The V end lost 8 bases, the J end lost 15 bases, and 23 bases lay between the germline ends. The CDR3 has 13 residues. CDR1 and CDR2 (germline): SNHLY, FYNNEI.